This TCR beta chain stems from a study of response to subunit inactivated influenza vaccine. CDR1 DFQATT and CDR2 SNEGSKA come from the germline V gene (reference sequence). This CDR3 is built from 13 residues. The germline V and J ends were trimmed by 2 bases and 3 bases, with 11 bases remaining between them. Study findings and constraints: Authors suggested seasonal influenza vaccinations each recruit few new T cells.

TCRdb used MiXCR to reprocess the RT-PCR reads, holding one entry per CDR3 protein. In the table there are about 520,000 distinct CDR3 sequences, 25% of which are singletons. Worth noting for this clonotype: The antigen is undetermined.

V and J are TRBV20-1 and TRBJ2-7; D might be TRBD1 or TRBD2, each matching 5 bases. This material consisted of CD4+ T cells sorted from PBMCs, taken roughly 5 days after vaccination. The receptor comes from a man aged 50-60 years who received an inactivated influenza vaccine. The CDR3, as DNA: TGCAGTGCTAGACGGGGCAACTACTACGAGCAGTACTTC. Amino acids: CSARRGNYYEQYF.